This paragraph covers one T cell receptor beta chain sequence. The target antigen is unknown. Germline-derived CDR1 and CDR2 are SGHAT and FQNNGV. This CDR3 is 16 amino acids long. V was cut by 4 bases and J by 1 base, with 16 bases left in between. Produced via immunoSEQ multiplex PCR; TCRdb's table is partial and in-frame only. The table has 160,000 or so clones, about 89% seen once. These data belong to a study of T cell responses to AZD1222 COVID-19 vaccine. Study-wide results and caveats: Unmutated regions of variants are reportedly targeted by nearly half of spike-specific TCRs.

The sample consisted of peripheral blood, taken on day 0 of AZD1222 vaccination. J is TRBJ1-1 and V is TRBV11-2; D unclear. This clonotype was sampled from an adult in good health. The chain's CDR3 is CASSSEPTAGNTEAFF. CDR3 bases: TGTGCCAGCAGCTCAGAACCAACTGCTGGGAACACTGAAGCTTTCTTT. Full variable domain (outside the CDR3, taken from reference TRBV11-2 and TRBJ1-1): EAGVAQSPRYKIIEKRQSVAFWCNPISGHATLYWYQQILGQGPKLLIQFQNNGVVDDSQLPKDRFSAERLKGVDSTLKIQPAKLEDSAVYLCASSSEPTAGNTEAFFGQGTRLTVV.